A selection of T cell receptor beta chains follows, all from one sample in a study of cytomegalovirus exposure and HLA in healthy donors. Only in-frame clones appear in the TCRdb table, and some are missing; sequencing was by immunoSEQ multiplex PCR. The sample holds over 150,000 clones; 79% are singletons and the top ten take over 1.5%. The specimen sequenced was PBMCs. Receptors originate from a girl under 18 in good health and CMV-seropositive. The CDR3 runs from the conserved cysteine through the conserved F or W. A D gene is named only where the DNA matches it firmly. Size is omitted from some rows. Given values are once, few, many or a class for expanded clones.

J gene,clone size,D gene,V gene,CDR3 protein,CDR3 DNA
TRBJ1-1,.,TRBD1,TRBV2,CASSRTGGTEAFF,TGTGCCAGCAGTCGGACAGGGGGCACTGAAGCTTTCTTT
TRBJ2-7,.,.,TRBV18,CASSPGVRSDEQYF,TGTGCCAGCTCACCAGGCGTCAGGTCCGACGAGCAGTACTTC
TRBJ1-5,once,.,TRBV6-1,CASSEWVQGPSYSNQPQHF,TGTGCCAGCAGTGAATGGGTGCAGGGGCCCTCTTATAGCAATCAGCCCCAGCATTTT
TRBJ2-1,.,TRBD2,TRBV9,CASSVALAGGPGNEQFF,TGTGCCAGCAGCGTAGCTCTAGCGGGGGGGCCTGGAAATGAGCAGTTCTTC
TRBJ2-1,few,TRBD1,TRBV4-3,CASSQGTGTYNEQFF,TGCGCCAGCAGCCAAGGGACAGGGACCTACAATGAGCAGTTCTTC
TRBJ2-4,.,.,TRBV4-1,CASSQDVLEAWDSKNIQYF,TGCGCCAGCAGCCAAGATGTACTTGAGGCGTGGGACTCCAAAAACATTCAGTACTTC
TRBJ1-1,.,.,TRBV2,CASRAGREGSTEAFF,TGTGCCAGCAGAGCGGGGAGGGAGGGGAGCACTGAAGCTTTCTTT
TRBJ2-1,.,TRBD2,TRBV7-8,CASSLPLGLAGGLEDEQFF,TGTGCCAGCAGCTTGCCCTTGGGGCTAGCGGGGGGGCTGGAGGATGAGCAGTTCTTC
TRBJ2-3,.,TRBD1,TRBV6-5,CASSSGQGADTQYF,TGTGCCAGCAGCTCCGGACAGGGGGCAGATACGCAGTATTTT
TRBJ1-2,.,.,TRBV6-6,CASTGAGPGYTF,TGTGCCAGCACCGGTGCGGGGCCTGGCTACACCTTC
TRBJ1-4,.,.,TRBV10-2,CASSENGSNEKLFF,TGCGCCAGCAGTGAAAACGGGTCTAATGAAAAACTGTTTTTT
TRBJ1-5,.,TRBD1,TRBV19,CASSSTGVQPQHF,TGTGCCAGTAGCTCTACAGGGGTTCAGCCCCAGCATTTT
TRBJ1-4,.,TRBD1,TRBV5-4,CASSAGTGFEKLFF,TGTGCCAGCAGTGCCGGGACAGGGTTTGAAAAACTGTTTTTT
TRBJ2-1,.,TRBD2,TRBV2,CASRWTSGGPNEQFF,TGTGCCAGCAGGTGGACTAGCGGGGGGCCCAATGAGCAGTTCTTC
TRBJ2-6,.,.,TRBV10-3,CAIRVSSSGANVLTF,TGTGCCATCAGAGTATCCAGCTCTGGGGCCAACGTCCTGACTTTC
TRBJ2-5,.,TRBD2,TRBV10-3,CAIRPAGGSQETQYF,TGTGCCATCAGGCCAGCGGGGGGCTCCCAGGAGACCCAGTACTTC
TRBJ1-2,.,TRBD1,TRBV7-2,CASSPRDRFGYTF,TGTGCCAGCAGCCCCCGGGACAGGTTCGGCTACACCTTC
TRBJ2-7,.,.,TRBV4-3,CASSQDWARSYEQYF,TGCGCCAGCAGCCAAGATTGGGCGAGATCCTACGAGCAGTACTTC
TRBJ2-7,.,TRBD1,TRBV4-3,CASSPGTGAYEQYF,TGCGCCAGCAGCCCCGGGACAGGAGCCTACGAGCAGTACTTC
TRBJ2-1,.,TRBD2,TRBV11-3,CASSPLAGGYYEQFF,TGTGCCAGCAGCCCGCTAGCGGGGGGTTATTATGAGCAGTTCTTC
TRBJ2-7,.,.,TRBV7-2,CASSPGQVAYEQYF,TGTGCCAGCAGCCCTGGGCAGGTGGCCTACGAGCAGTACTTC
TRBJ2-2,.,TRBD2,TRBV5-1,CASSLEGGGAFPGELFF,TGCGCCAGCAGCTTGGAAGGCGGGGGGGCCTTTCCCGGGGAGCTGTTTTTT
TRBJ2-2,.,TRBD1,TRBV10-2,CASSRDRGTGELFF,TGCGCCAGCAGCCGGGACAGGGGCACCGGGGAGCTGTTTTTT
TRBJ2-5,few,.,TRBV5-1,CASSDGSGGAETQYF,TGCGCCAGCAGCGACGGGAGTGGAGGGGCCGAGACCCAGTACTTC
TRBJ2-5,.,TRBD2,TRBV11-3,CASSSLSGEETQYF,TGTGCCAGCAGCTCCCTTAGCGGGGAAGAGACCCAGTACTTC
TRBJ1-5,.,TRBD1,TRBV6-6,CASCETGQGAIQPQHF,TGTGCCAGCTGCGAAACGGGACAGGGGGCAATCCAGCCCCAGCATTTT
TRBJ2-1,.,TRBD1,TRBV5-4,CASSTEGQVSYNEQFF,TGTGCCAGCAGCACAGAAGGACAGGTCTCCTACAATGAGCAGTTCTTC
TRBJ2-7,.,TRBD1,TRBV5-6,CASRQTGGNEQYF,TGTGCCAGCAGACAGACAGGGGGGAACGAGCAGTACTTC
TRBJ2-3,.,.,TRBV9,CASSVGVVSTDTQYF,TGTGCCAGCAGCGTCGGTGTAGTTAGCACAGATACGCAGTATTTT
TRBJ2-1,once,TRBD2,TRBV7-2,CAGGDYNEQFF,TGTGCTGGGGGGGACTACAATGAGCAGTTCTTC
TRBJ2-3,.,TRBD2,TRBV4-2,CASSHRGSGDSDTQYF,TGTGCCAGCAGCCACCGGGGGAGCGGGGATTCAGATACGCAGTATTTT
TRBJ1-2,.,.,TRBV4-3,CASSQAGTSGYTF,TGCGCCAGCAGCCAAGCCGGGACTTCGGGCTACACCTTC
TRBJ1-2,.,.,TRBV9,CASSGTESGYTF,TGTGCCAGCAGCGGGACAGAATCTGGCTACACCTTC
TRBJ2-2,.,.,TRBV7-9,CASSLVPIEAGELFF,TGTGCCAGCAGCTTAGTCCCCATCGAGGCCGGGGAGCTGTTTTTT
TRBJ2-1,.,.,TRBV5-8,CASSLINEQFF,TGTGCCAGCAGCTTGATAAATGAGCAGTTCTTC
TRBJ2-1,.,.,TRBV11-3,CASSPLDSPTNEQFF,TGTGCCAGCAGCCCACTTGACAGTCCTACGAATGAGCAGTTCTTC
TRBJ1-6,.,TRBD1,TRBV4-1,CASSQGQGDNSPLHF,TGCGCCAGCAGCCAAGGGCAGGGGGATAATTCACCCCTCCACTTT
TRBJ1-5,.,.,TRBV4-1,CASSQSGRGYSNQPQHF,TGCGCCAGCAGCCAAAGCGGGCGGGGGTATAGCAATCAGCCCCAGCATTTT
TRBJ2-3,.,TRBD2,TRBV4-2,CASSQGSGGATDTQYF,TGTGCCAGCAGCCAAGGGAGCGGGGGGGCTACAGATACGCAGTATTTT
TRBJ2-3,.,TRBD2,TRBV27,CASSQTSGGADTQYF,TGTGCCAGCAGTCAAACTAGCGGGGGGGCAGATACGCAGTATTTT
TRBJ1-4,.,TRBD1,TRBV19,CASGDRGEAEKLFF,TGTGCCAGTGGGGACAGGGGGGAAGCTGAAAAACTGTTTTTT
TRBJ1-1,.,.,TRBV5-1,CASSSVGGAEAFF,TGCGCCAGCAGCTCGGTAGGGGGGGCTGAAGCTTTCTTT
TRBJ1-1,.,.,TRBV5-6,CASSGGPEAFF,TGTGCCAGCAGCGGAGGACCTGAAGCTTTCTTT
TRBJ1-6,.,TRBD1,TRBV19,CASSPDRDSPLHF,TGTGCCAGTAGTCCAGACAGGGATTCACCCCTCCACTTT
TRBJ1-1,.,TRBD1,TRBV18,CASSPLGQGSTEAFF,TGTGCCAGCTCACCACTGGGACAGGGGTCCACTGAAGCTTTCTTT
TRBJ1-4,.,.,TRBV2,CASKGDSEKLFF,TGTGCCAGCAAGGGGGATAGTGAAAAACTGTTTTTT
TRBJ2-3,.,TRBD2,TRBV11-2,CASSLDSGEGADTQYF,TGTGCCAGCAGCTTGGATAGCGGGGAGGGAGCAGATACGCAGTATTTT
TRBJ2-6,.,.,TRBV6-6,CASSSRAGSGANVLTF,TGTGCCAGCAGTTCCCGAGCGGGCTCTGGGGCCAACGTCCTGACTTTC
TRBJ2-5,.,TRBD1,TRBV5-1,CASSLGRDSRETQYF,TGCGCCAGCAGCTTGGGCCGGGACAGTCGAGAGACCCAGTACTTC
TRBJ2-1,.,TRBD1,TRBV5-1,CASSLAGQNYNEQFF,TGCGCCAGCAGCTTGGCGGGACAGAACTACAATGAGCAGTTCTTC
TRBJ2-7,.,TRBD2,TRBV10-1,CASSAGLAGGLLEQYF,TGCGCCAGCAGCGCGGGACTAGCGGGGGGACTCCTCGAGCAGTACTTC
TRBJ2-1,.,.,TRBV4-2,CASSQDWGVGSVYNEQFF,TGTGCCAGCAGCCAAGATTGGGGGGTTGGATCCGTCTACAATGAGCAGTTCTTC
TRBJ1-3,.,.,TRBV4-3,CASSQAEADSGNTIYF,TGCGCCAGCAGCCAGGCGGAGGCAGACTCTGGAAACACCATATATTTT
TRBJ2-1,few,TRBD2,TRBV6-5,CATRLAYEQFF,TGTGCCACCCGACTAGCCTATGAGCAGTTCTTC
TRBJ1-1,.,.,TRBV2,CASSVPGGGTEAFF,TGTGCCAGCAGTGTGCCAGGAGGCGGCACTGAAGCTTTCTTT
TRBJ1-1,.,.,TRBV9,CASSVEAGLGTEAFF,TGTGCCAGCAGCGTAGAGGCGGGTTTGGGCACTGAAGCTTTCTTT
TRBJ1-5,.,TRBD1,TRBV5-8,CASSLQQGAGSNQPQHF,TGTGCCAGCAGCCTACAACAGGGGGCGGGTAGCAATCAGCCCCAGCATTTT
TRBJ2-1,once,TRBD2,TRBV6-4,CASSDSGGDYNEQFF,TGTGCCAGCAGTGATAGCGGGGGTGACTACAATGAGCAGTTCTTC